This T cell receptor beta chain was found in a study of blood T cell repertoires in COVID-19. Some clones are missing from TCRdb's copy, which holds only in-frame ones; the method was immunoSEQ multiplex PCR. The table includes 150,000 to 200,000 clones, nearly 90% detected once. The receptor was derived from a man between 60 and 70 years old with active or convalescent COVID-19. The sample consisted of peripheral blood.

DNA for the CDR3: TGTGCCAGTAGTATAGAAGTTAGTTCTTATCAGCCCCAGCATTTT. It is translated as CASSIEVSSYQPQHF. V and J are TRBV19 and TRBJ1-5, with unresolved D. Trimming shortened V by 0 bases and J by 5 bases, and 11 bases separated the two germline ends. The CDR3 extends over 15 amino acids. Per germline, CDR1 LNHDA and CDR2 SQIVND (reference sequence).